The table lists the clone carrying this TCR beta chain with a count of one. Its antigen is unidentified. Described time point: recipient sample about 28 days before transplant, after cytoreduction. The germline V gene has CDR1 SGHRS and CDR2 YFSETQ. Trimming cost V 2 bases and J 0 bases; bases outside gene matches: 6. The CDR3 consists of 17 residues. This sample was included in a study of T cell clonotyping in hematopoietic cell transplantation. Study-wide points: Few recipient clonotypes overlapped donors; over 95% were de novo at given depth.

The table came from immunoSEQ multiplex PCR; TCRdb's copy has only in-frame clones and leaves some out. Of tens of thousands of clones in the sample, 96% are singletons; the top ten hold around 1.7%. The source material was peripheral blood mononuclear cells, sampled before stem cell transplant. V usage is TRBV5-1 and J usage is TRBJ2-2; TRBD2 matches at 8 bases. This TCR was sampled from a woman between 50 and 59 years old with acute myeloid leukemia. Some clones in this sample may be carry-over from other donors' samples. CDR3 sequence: CASSFLAGFSNTGELFF. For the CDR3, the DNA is TGCGCCAGCAGCTTTTTAGCGGGATTTTCGAACACCGGGGAGCTGTTTTTT.